These 14 T cell receptor beta chains originate from one sample sequenced in a study of blood T cell repertoires in COVID-19. Profiling relied on immunoSEQ multiplex PCR, and the TCRdb table lists in-frame clones only, not all of them. The table includes approximately 70,000 clones, around nine tenths detected once. Sequencing was performed on peripheral blood. The receptor set was obtained from a woman aged 60-75 years with acute or convalescent COVID-19.

The V and J genes are TRBV19 and TRBJ1-5, with 7 nucleotides matching TRBD1. Germline V gives CDR1 LNHDA, CDR2 SQIVND (reference sequence). Trimming took 6 bases from V and 7 from J; bases not matched to a gene: 9. This CDR3 is built from 14 residues. DNA for the CDR3: TGTGCCAGTAGCACAGGGGCCATCATGCAGCCCCAGCATTTT. Its protein is CASSTGAIMQPQHF.

The J gene is TRBJ1-2, the V gene TRBV6-2 or TRBV6-3; D not certain. The V and J ends lost 5 bases and 4 bases respectively, with 5 bases between them. This CDR3 comprises 11 residues. CDR1 MNHEY and CDR2 SVGEGT come from the germline V gene. CDR3 bases: TGTGCCAGCAGTGGCCTCTATGGCTACACCTTC. It yields the protein CASSGLYGYTF.

The chain joins TRBV19 to TRBJ2-2, with 9 bases matching TRBD1. V was pared by 7 bases and J by 7 bases, with 7 bases of the junction left unmatched. Germline V CDR1 and CDR2: LNHDA, SQIVND (reference sequence). CDR3 length: 14 amino acids. The CDR3 loop reads CASTLQGAGGELFF. The CDR3 DNA reads TGTGCCAGTACATTACAGGGGGCGGGCGGGGAGCTGTTTTTT.

This chain connects TRBV6-4 to TRBJ1-1, with a possible D match to TRBD1 (5 bases). CDR1 and CDR2 (germline): MRHNA, SNTAGT. The CDR3 has 14 amino acids. V lost 5 bases, J lost 1 base, and 11 bases lay in between. The CDR3 loop is CASSRDYENTEAFF. The CDR3 DNA follows: TGTGCCAGCAGTCGGGACTACGAGAACACTGAAGCTTTCTTT.

CDR3 protein: CASSLTGEDEQYF. The CDR3 DNA follows: TGCGCCAGCAGCTTGACAGGGGAGGACGAGCAGTACTTC. This chain joins TRBV5-1 and TRBJ2-7; tentative D call: TRBD1 (7 bases). The germline CDR1 and CDR2 sequences are SGHRS and YFSETQ. Trimming cost V 1 base and J 5 bases, with 10 bases left between them. This CDR3 contains 13 residues.

V is TRBV6-4 and J is TRBJ2-7, with a weak D call TRBD1 (5 bases). Germline V lookup: CDR1 MRHNA, CDR2 SNTAGT. This CDR3 spans 13 amino acids. Trimming took off 8 bases at V and 0 bases at J, with 11 bases between the two ends. CDR3 DNA sequence: TGTGCCAGCCAGGGAATATCCTCCTACGAGCAGTACTTC. This gives the protein CASQGISSYEQYF.

This rearrangement joins TRBV30 to TRBJ2-3, with unresolved D. V was trimmed by 1 base and J by 3 bases, leaving 11 bases between them. CDR1 and CDR2 (germline): GTSNPN, SVGIG (reference sequence). This CDR3 region has 14 residues. CDR3 coding DNA: TGTGCCTGGAGTGCGCGGAGCCCGACAGATACGCAGTATTTT. This gives the protein CAWSARSPTDTQYF.

The table lists this clone with a count of one. The chain joins TRBV10-3 to TRBJ1-6; no reliable D call. Germline V gives CDR1 ENHRY, CDR2 SYGVKD. Trimming took 5 bases from V and 4 from J, leaving 18 bases between them. The CDR3 length is 17 residues. The CDR3 sequence: CAISRTYPPTYNSPLHF. Here the CDR3 DNA reads TGTGCCATCAGTAGGACTTACCCCCCGACATATAATTCACCCCTCCACTTT.

This clone was seen just once. J is TRBJ1-5 and V is TRBV7-2; D might be TRBD1 (6 bases). The CDR3 has 15 amino acids. CDR1 is SGHTA, CDR2 FQGNSA, per germline. V lost 6 bases to trimming and J lost 0 bases, with 12 bases between them. This chain's CDR3 is CASSQTGLSNQPQHF. CDR3 nucleotides: TGTGCCAGCAGTCAAACAGGGCTTAGCAATCAGCCCCAGCATTTT.

V is TRBV7-3 and J is TRBJ1-2; 8 nucleotides agree with TRBD1. The CDR3 spans 13 residues. The germline CDR1 and CDR2 sequences are SGHTA and FQGTGA. The V and J ends lost 5 bases and 4 bases, in that order; junction bases with no gene match: 3. CDR3: CASSLGQGYGYTF. DNA for the CDR3: TGTGCCAGCAGCCTAGGACAGGGCTATGGCTACACCTTC.

The gene calls are TRBV5-1 and TRBJ1-1; 9 bases match TRBD1. This CDR3 is 16 amino acids long. Germline trimming cut 0 bases from V and 5 bases from J; bases unmatched to any gene: 8. In germline, CDR1 is SGHRS, CDR2 YFSETQ. The CDR3 DNA reads as TGCGCCAGCAGCTTGGAACAGGGGGCCGGAGAGACTGAAGCTTTCTTT. Translation gives CASSLEQGAGETEAFF.

This chain uses TRBV30 with TRBJ2-1, with 9 bases aligning to TRBD2. Germline CDR1 and CDR2: GTSNPN and SVGIG (reference sequence). The V and J ends lost 2 bases and 9 bases, in that order; junction bases with no gene match: 5. The CDR3 has 13 amino acids. CDR3: CAWSISGGPEQFF. The DNA of the CDR3 is TGTGCCTGGAGTATCAGCGGGGGGCCTGAGCAGTTCTTC. The entire variable domain, with the rest obtained from reference TRBV30 and TRBJ2-1, is as follows: SQTIHQWPATLVQPVGSPLSLECTVEGTSNPNLYWYRQAAGRGLQLLFYSVGIGQISSEVPQNLSASRPQDRQFILSSKKLLLSDSGFYLCAWSISGGPEQFFGPGTRLTVL.

The rearrangement uses TRBV18 and TRBJ1-1; D is perhaps TRBD1 (5 bases). From germline, CDR1 is KGHSH and CDR2 LQKENI. Deletions cut 3 bases from V and 4 bases from J, with 12 bases between. This CDR3 contains 14 residues. CDR3 residues: CASSPAQGGTEAFF. The CDR3 nucleotides read TGTGCCAGCTCACCCGCCCAGGGAGGCACTGAAGCTTTCTTT.

This chain links TRBV7-2 with TRBJ2-5; D perhaps matches TRBD2 (6 bases). CDR3 size: 16 residues. Trimming took 1 base from V and 2 from J, leaving 14 bases between them. CDR1 is SGHTA and CDR2 is FQGNSA in the germline V gene. CDR3 sequence reads: CASSLERGTWQETQYF. As DNA, the CDR3 is TGTGCCAGCAGCTTAGAGCGCGGGACGTGGCAAGAGACCCAGTACTTC.